This TCR beta chain was obtained from a study of CD8 T cells in Susac syndrome. The germline CDR1 and CDR2 sequences are KGHSH and LQKENI. The CDR3 spans 15 residues. With 3 bases removed from V and 3 bases from J, the gap between germline ends came to 15 bases. With random hexamers, about 0.5 to 1 ug RNA was reverse transcribed. The authors amplified TCR beta CDR3 across 54 Vbeta and 13 Jbeta using immunoSEQ multiplex PCR. TCRdb redid the calling of the immunoSEQ multiplex PCR reads with MiXCR, one entry per CDR3 protein. The sample records around 160,000 distinct CDR3 sequences, more than 90% being singletons. TCR beta sequences were obtained from blood CD8+ and CD4+ T cells. Bulk CD8+ and CD4+ cells came from magnetic negative isolation; CD8+ TEMRA by FACS.

The V gene is TRBV18, the J gene TRBJ2-7; possibly TRBD1 for D (6 bases). The sequence was obtained from a human donor in good health. The material sequenced was CD4+ T cells from PBMCs. Here the CDR3 DNA reads TGTGCCAGCTCACCTACTCTCGGACAGAGCTACGAGCAGTACTTC. Its translation: CASSPTLGQSYEQYF.